The 21 T cell receptor beta chains reported below all come from one sample, sequenced in a study of blood T cell repertoires in COVID-19. Using immunoSEQ multiplex PCR, the repertoire was profiled, and TCRdb retains in-frame clones only, with some absent. The table includes fewer than 200,000 clones, about 86% detected once. The sequencing sample was made of PBMCs or T cells enriched from blood (not recorded which). Receptors originate from a woman in her forties or fifties in a cohort exposed to, infected with or recovered from COVID-19 (not recorded which).

This clone has a single count. The junction departs from germline at one end; a sequencing error may be responsible. The chain is built from TRBV6-2 or TRBV6-3 and TRBJ2-4, with D perhaps TRBD1 (5 bases). This CDR3 region has 16 residues. CDR1 is MNHEY, CDR2 SVGEGT, per germline. CDR3 amino acids: CASSFELPTAENIQYF. DNA for the CDR3: TGTGCCAGCAGTTTCGAACTTCCGACAGCCGAAAACATTCAGTACTTC.

The chain employs TRBV7-2 and TRBJ2-5, with D unresolved. Trimming took off 1 base at V and 1 base at J, with 7 bases between the two ends. In germline, CDR1 is SGHTA, CDR2 FQGNSA. The CDR3 length is 14 residues. This CDR3 is CASSLGRFQETQYF. The CDR3 region has the DNA TGTGCCAGCAGCTTAGGGCGGTTCCAAGAGACCCAGTACTTC.

This chain connects TRBV10-3 to TRBJ2-5; 8 positions agree with TRBD1. The CDR3 length is 13 residues. After removal of 6 bases from V and 5 bases from J, the junction contained 5 bases not matched to a gene. In germline, CDR1 is ENHRY, CDR2 SYGVKD. CDR3 nucleotides: TGTGCCATCAGCGATGGACAGGGTGAGACCCAGTACTTC. It translates to CAISDGQGETQYF.

This clone has just a few counts. The chain links TRBV10-3 to TRBJ2-3, with TRBD1 matching 12 bases. Trimming at V came to 0 bases and at J to 4 bases, leaving 5 bases not matched to a gene. Germline CDR1 is ENHRY and CDR2 is SYGVKD. This CDR3 is built from 17 residues. The CDR3 sequence: CAISESKGQGASDTQYF. The CDR3 bases are TGTGCCATCAGTGAGTCGAAGGGACAGGGGGCGTCAGATACGCAGTATTTT.

A single count supports this clone. This chain links TRBV6-5 with TRBJ2-2; 8 bases agree with TRBD1. Germline V gene sequence: CDR1 MNHEY, CDR2 SVGAGI. The CDR3 covers 14 residues. With V trimmed by 6 bases and J by 4 bases, 4 bases remained unmatched. CDR3 residues: CASSRQGFTGELFF. CDR3 DNA sequence: TGTGCCAGCAGCCGACAGGGGTTCACCGGGGAGCTGTTTTTT.

The chain combines TRBV28 with TRBJ1-1; 8 bases map to TRBD1. The CDR3 spans 19 residues. With V trimmed by 3 bases and J by 1 base, 16 bases remained unmatched. Germline V gene sequence: CDR1 MDHEN, CDR2 SYDVKM. CDR3 residues: CASSFPTGEIVLGNTEAFF. CDR3 bases: TGTGCCAGCAGTTTCCCGACAGGGGAAATTGTGTTGGGGAACACTGAAGCTTTCTTT. Complete variable domain (other parts from reference TRBV28 and TRBJ1-1): DVKVTQSSRYLVKRTGEKVFLECVQDMDHENMFWYRQDPGLGLRLIYFSYDVKMKEKGDIPEGYSVSREKKERFSLILESASTNQTSMYLCASSFPTGEIVLGNTEAFFGQGTRLTVV.

The V call is TRBV7-9, the J call TRBJ2-5; possible D gene TRBD2, 6 bases. The CDR3 length is 13 residues. CDR1 and CDR2 from the germline V gene are SEHNR and FQNEAQ (reference sequence). Trimming shortened V by 5 bases and J by 2 bases, and 9 bases separated the two germline ends. The CDR3 here is CASSPGEQETQYF. The CDR3 coding sequence is TGTGCCAGCAGCCCGGGGGAACAAGAGACCCAGTACTTC.

This chain connects TRBV7-9 to TRBJ1-2; 8 bases line up with TRBD1. The CDR3 runs to 16 residues. CDR1 and CDR2 from the germline V gene are SEHNR and FQNEAQ (reference sequence). The V gene end was trimmed by 3 bases and the J gene end by 0 bases; junction bases not matched to a gene: 6. The CDR3 DNA reads TGTGCCAGCAGCTTCGACAGGGGCCCTTCTAACTATGGCTACACCTTC. The encoded protein is CASSFDRGPSNYGYTF.

The chain recombines TRBV28 with TRBJ1-6; D remains ambiguous. The CDR3 sequence is 17 residues long. Germline lookup yields CDR1 MDHEN and CDR2 SYDVKM. Trimming pared 6 bases from V and 5 bases from J, leaving 20 bases between. The CDR3 is CASRQAGKQIDNSPLHF. For the CDR3, the DNA is TGTGCCAGCAGACAAGCCGGGAAGCAGATTGATAATTCACCCCTCCACTTT.

The J gene is TRBJ2-5, the V gene TRBV18; 12 bases match TRBD2. Trimming removed 0 bases from V and 2 bases from J; junction bases left unmatched: 1. CDR3 length: 16 residues. The V gene's germline CDR1 is KGHSH and CDR2 LQKENI. The CDR3 here is CASSPPGLAGQETQYF. The CDR3 nucleotides read TGTGCCAGCTCACCACCGGGACTAGCGGGTCAAGAGACCCAGTACTTC.

This chain links TRBV7-9 with TRBJ2-7, with D possibly matching TRBD2 (7 bases). V lost 1 base and J lost 3, with 16 bases in between. Per germline, CDR1 SEHNR and CDR2 FQNEAQ (reference sequence). CDR3 length equals 16 residues. CDR3 nucleotide sequence: TGTGCCAGCAGCTTAGTTGGCGGGGGCGCGGTCTACGAGCAGTACTTC. Its protein is CASSLVGGGAVYEQYF.

The chain links TRBV28 to TRBJ1-1; 8 bases line up with TRBD1. V was pared by 3 bases and J by 4 bases, with 4 bases of the junction left unmatched. The CDR3 spans 14 residues. Looked up from germline, CDR1 is MDHEN and CDR2 is SYDVKM. CDR3 bases: TGTGCCAGCAGTTTTCAGGGGGCAATCACTGAAGCTTTCTTT. This sequence encodes CASSFQGAITEAFF.

This chain links TRBV24-1 with TRBJ2-3, with 12 bases that match TRBD2. CDR3 length equals 14 residues. Unmatched junction bases numbered 9, after V lost 8 bases and J lost 10 bases. Germline V gene sequence: CDR1 KGHDR, CDR2 SFDVKD. CDR3 in DNA: TGTGCCACCACAACTAGCGGGAGGCCAGAGGCGCAGTATTTT. Protein product: CATTTSGRPEAQYF.

The gene calls are TRBV7-2 and TRBJ1-6; 7 positions match TRBD1. Germline lookup yields CDR1 SGHTA and CDR2 FQGNSA. V was pared by 1 base and J by 4 bases, with 7 bases of the junction left unmatched. The CDR3 has 17 residues. The CDR3 loop is CASSLGDRVAYNSPLHF. The CDR3, as DNA: TGTGCCAGCAGCTTAGGCGACAGGGTAGCTTATAATTCACCCCTCCACTTT.

V usage is TRBV15 and J usage is TRBJ1-3; D is undetermined. V was pared by 0 bases and J by 0 bases, with 6 bases between. Per the germline V gene, CDR1 is LNHNV and CDR2 is YYDKDF (reference sequence). The CDR3 loop spans 15 amino acids. DNA for the CDR3: TGTGCCACCAGCAGAGATGGCCTCTCTGGAAACACCATATATTTT. The encoded protein is CATSRDGLSGNTIYF.

The V call is TRBV11-2, the J call TRBJ2-1, with 7 bases that match TRBD1. The V and J ends lost 7 bases and 0 bases, in that order; junction bases with no gene match: 6. Germline lookup yields CDR1 SGHAT and CDR2 FQNNGV. The CDR3 is 15 residues long. The CDR3 sequence is CASKSRDSSYNEQFF. The CDR3 DNA is TGTGCCAGCAAAAGTCGGGACAGCTCCTACAATGAGCAGTTCTTC.

This chain uses TRBV29-1 with TRBJ2-1, with D perhaps TRBD1 (5 bases). Germline values: CDR1 SQVTM, CDR2 ANQGSEA. V gave up 6 bases and J gave up 5 bases, with 14 bases separating them. CDR3 length equals 13 residues. The CDR3, as DNA: TGCAGCGTGGGCCGGACAAGAAACAATGAGCAGTTCTTC. It encodes CSVGRTRNNEQFF.

V gene TRBV7-2 combines with J gene TRBJ2-5, with D uncertain. Germline V gene data show CDR1 as SGHTA and CDR2 as FQGNSA. CDR3 length equals 16 residues. V was trimmed by 6 bases and J by 4 bases, leaving 21 bases between them. The CDR3 DNA reads TGTGCCAGCAGTAAACGGCTAGATAACTCTGGAGAGACCCAGTACTTC. Its protein product is CASSKRLDNSGETQYF.

The rearrangement joins TRBV5-1 to TRBJ2-2; 9 bases map to TRBD2. The CDR3 has 17 amino acids. The V and J ends lost 0 bases and 4 bases, in that order; junction bases with no gene match: 7. Germline V gene data show CDR1 as SGHRS and CDR2 as YFSETQ. The CDR3 coding sequence is TGCGCCAGCAGCTTGGACTTAGCGGGAGTTCGCACCGGGGAGCTGTTTTTT. Translated: CASSLDLAGVRTGELFF.

The chain is built from TRBV29-1 and TRBJ2-5; 12 positions match TRBD1. This CDR3 is built from 15 residues. Trimming removed 3 bases from V and 5 bases from J; junction bases left unmatched: 7. Germline CDR1 SQVTM, CDR2 ANQGSEA. CDR3 sequence reads: CSVEPGTGGYETQYF. CDR3 in DNA: TGCAGCGTTGAGCCCGGGACAGGGGGCTACGAGACCCAGTACTTC.

CDR3 nucleotide sequence: TGTGCCAGCAGCATCGGACAGGCCGCGGAAGGGAACACTGAAGCTTTCTTT. It specifies CASSIGQAAEGNTEAFF. This chain uses TRBV7-3 with TRBJ1-1, with TRBD1 matching 7 bases. Germline V gene lookup returns CDR1 SGHTA and CDR2 FQGTGA. Trimming at V came to 5 bases and at J to 1 base, leaving 13 bases not matched to a gene. CDR3 size: 17 residues.